This T cell receptor beta chain was captured by sequencing in a study of response to subunit inactivated influenza vaccine. Study-wide results and limits: There was a suggestion from the authors that each seasonal influenza vaccination recruits few new T cells.

Worth noting for this clonotype: Antigen: not known.

V dropped 4 bases and J dropped 0 bases, with 16 bases sitting between them. Germline assignment: CDR1 SGHAT and CDR2 FQNNGV. This CDR3 is built from 17 residues. TCRdb analysed the RT-PCR reads with MiXCR anew, one entry per CDR3 protein. This sample has 700,000 to 900,000 distinct CDR3 sequences, with less than 25% found just once. The specimen was PBMCs from blood, collected less than 6 days after vaccination. The chain links TRBV11-2 to TRBJ2-1; no reliable D call. This TCR was recovered from a man between 50 and 59 years old who received an inactivated influenza vaccine. CDR3 region: CASSSESRSSSYNEQFF. The CDR3 region has the DNA TGTGCCAGCAGCTCCGAATCGAGGTCGAGCTCCTACAATGAGCAGTTCTTC. Complete variable domain (other parts from reference TRBV11-2 and TRBJ2-1): EAGVAQSPRYKIIEKRQSVAFWCNPISGHATLYWYQQILGQGPKLLIQFQNNGVVDDSQLPKDRFSAERLKGVDSTLKIQPAKLEDSAVYLCASSSESRSSSYNEQFFGPGTRLTVL.